Shown below are 28 T cell receptor beta chains from a single sample sequenced in a study of T cells after yellow fever vaccination. A single record per CDR3 protein comes from TCRdb applying MiXCR to the 5' RACE reads. The table shows over 110,000 distinct CDR3 sequences, with roughly 8% occurring only once. Sequences were derived from CD4+ T cells sorted from PBMCs, sampled 5 days after the yellow fever booster vaccination. These receptor sequences come from a young man who received the YFV17D yellow fever vaccine.

This clonotype was counted ten times or more. The chain combines TRBV20-1 with TRBJ2-2; TRBD1 might be the D (5 bases). Germline values: CDR1 DFQATT, CDR2 SNEGSKA (reference sequence). This CDR3 has 12 amino acids. V dropped 6 bases and J dropped 7 bases, with 12 bases sitting between them. The CDR3 reads CSATKGLGELFF. The CDR3, as DNA: TGCAGTGCAACGAAGGGGCTCGGGGAGCTGTTTTTT.

There are many counts of this clonotype. The chain carries TRBV2 and TRBJ2-4, with TRBD2 as a possible D gene (5 bases). V was shortened by 2 bases and J by 9 bases, with 8 bases between the two germline ends. The germline V gene has CDR1 SNHLY and CDR2 FYNNEI. The CDR3 loop spans 12 amino acids. The CDR3 nucleotides read TGTGCCAGCAGTGAACGGGAAGGCATTCAGTACTTC. This sequence encodes CASSEREGIQYF.

This clonotype was recorded many times. The rearrangement links TRBV29-1 to TRBJ2-7; 11 bases match TRBD2. There are 14 residues in the CDR3. V shed 5 bases, J shed 4 bases, and the junction held 7 bases outside the gene matches. CDR1 is SQVTM, CDR2 ANQGSEA, per germline. CDR3 sequence reads: CSVSPTSGNYEQYF. For the CDR3, the DNA is TGCAGCGTTTCTCCGACTAGCGGGAATTACGAGCAGTACTTC.

Ten or more counts support this clonotype. This chain links TRBV25-1 with TRBJ2-5; D ambiguous. The germline V gene has CDR1 MGHDK and CDR2 SYGVNS. The CDR3 contains 16 residues. V was clipped by 5 bases and J by 4 bases, with 20 bases between them. CDR3 in DNA: TGTGCCAGCAGTTCCCGCATCAGGCCGCGAGGAGAGACCCAGTACTTC. Translated, it gives CASSSRIRPRGETQYF.

This clonotype appeared a few times. V usage is TRBV11-2 and J usage is TRBJ2-1, with TRBD2 matching 11 bases. From germline, CDR1 is SGHAT and CDR2 FQNNGV. CDR3 length equals 15 residues. The J segment lost 6 bases and the V segment lost 4 bases, leaving 5 bases of the junction unmatched. CDR3 nucleotide sequence: TGTGCCAGCAGCTACACTAGCGGGAGTAGCAATGAGCAGTTCTTC. This gives the protein CASSYTSGSSNEQFF.

Concerning this clonotype: Just one base apart from a much larger clone, this may be a read error. The gene calls are TRBV27 and TRBJ2-7; 9 positions match TRBD1. V dropped 6 bases and J dropped 5; count of bases not matched to a gene: 8. This CDR3 has 14 amino acids. Looked up from germline, CDR1 is MNHEY and CDR2 is SMNVEV (reference sequence). In nucleotides, the CDR3 is TGTGCCAGCAGCAAACAGGGGGCGTCCCACGAGCAGTACTTC. It specifies CASSKQGASHEQYF.

This clonotype was seen many times. The DNA of the CDR3 is TGCGCCAGCAGCTTCGCCGGGACAGCCCGGGGAGATACGCAGTATTTT. Translation gives CASSFAGTARGDTQYF. This chain joins TRBV5-1 and TRBJ2-3, with TRBD1 matching over 7 bases. Germline V CDR1 and CDR2: SGHRS, YFSETQ. V lost 2 bases and J lost 5; bases outside the gene matches: 11. The CDR3 runs 16 residues.

Comment on this clonotype: A clone one base away is much larger, so this may be a read error. V is TRBV29-1 and J is TRBJ2-6; 9 bases map to TRBD1. CDR1 SQVTM and CDR2 ANQGSEA come from the germline V gene. The CDR3 runs to 16 residues. The CDR3 nucleotides read TGCATCGCCCTCGGGACAGGGAAATTAGGGGCCAACGTCCTGACTTTC. It encodes CIALGTGKLGANVLTF.

This clonotype was observed at least ten times. The V call is TRBV6-5, the J call TRBJ2-3; 7 positions agree with TRBD1. CDR1 and CDR2 (germline): MNHEY, SVGAGI. Unmatched junction bases numbered 3, after V lost 5 bases and J lost 4 bases. CDR3 length equals 13 residues. The CDR3 loop reads CASSIQGADTQYF. In DNA, the CDR3 is TGTGCCAGCAGTATTCAGGGGGCAGATACGCAGTATTTT.

This clonotype came up many times. The chain combines TRBV10-1 with TRBJ2-7; no firm D call. Between the trimmed V and J ends, which lost 2 bases and 0 bases, there was a span of 8 bases. CDR1 and CDR2 from the germline V gene are WNHNN and SYGVQD (reference sequence). CDR3 length: 14 residues. The CDR3 here is CASSETLNSYEQYF. CDR3 sequence (DNA): TGCGCCAGCAGTGAGACGTTAAACTCCTACGAGCAGTACTTC.

This chain links TRBV7-6 with TRBJ2-7; 11 positions agree with TRBD2. The V gene's germline CDR1 is SGHVS and CDR2 FNYEAQ. This CDR3 has 15 residues. V lost 5 bases and J lost 5; bases outside the gene matches: 8. The CDR3 protein is CASSEVSGRANEQYF. DNA of the CDR3: TGTGCCAGCAGCGAAGTTAGCGGGAGGGCCAACGAGCAGTACTTC.

Many counts were recorded for this clonotype. The chain joins TRBV6-2 or TRBV6-3 to TRBJ2-1, with TRBD2 as a possible D gene (5 bases). The length of the CDR3 is 16 residues. Between the trimmed V and J ends, which lost 2 bases and 7 bases, there was a span of 18 bases. CDR1 is MNHEY and CDR2 is SVGEGT in the germline V gene. CDR3 residues: CASSYNRAGPRNEQFF. In DNA, the CDR3 is TGTGCCAGCAGTTACAATCGGGCGGGTCCAAGGAATGAGCAGTTCTTC.

This clonotype was counted many times. Written as DNA, the CDR3 is TGTGCCAGCCTCGGAGGGGGGCCCGGGGAGCTGTTTTTT. This translates into CASLGGGPGELFF. The J gene is TRBJ2-2, the V gene TRBV6-1; D possibly uses TRBD1 or TRBD2 (6 bases each). Germline-derived CDR1 and CDR2 are MNHNS and SASEGT. V was trimmed by 8 bases and J by 6 bases, leaving 13 bases between them. CDR3 size: 13 residues.

This clonotype was seen ten or more times. This chain uses TRBV5-1 with TRBJ2-3, with 8 positions matching TRBD1. The CDR3 runs to 15 residues. V lost 2 bases to trimming and J lost 4 bases; unmatched junction nucleotides: 6. Looked up from germline, CDR1 is SGHRS and CDR2 is YFSETQ. This CDR3 is CASSFLRGRPDTQYF. The CDR3 DNA is TGCGCCAGCAGCTTCCTCAGGGGGCGCCCAGATACGCAGTATTTT.

This clonotype was counted at least ten times. The genes are TRBV11-2 and TRBJ2-1; no definite D call. Deletions cut 11 bases from V and 6 bases from J, with 11 bases between. This CDR3 spans 11 amino acids. Germline lookup yields CDR1 SGHAT and CDR2 FQNNGV. The CDR3 DNA reads as TGTGCCTGCACGGCTAGCAATGAGCAGTTCTTC. Its translation is CACTASNEQFF.

There are many counts of this clonotype. This chain links TRBV20-1 with TRBJ1-5; 7 nucleotides line up with TRBD1. This CDR3 has 14 residues. The germline CDR1 and CDR2 sequences are DFQATT and SNEGSKA (reference sequence). J lost 7 bases, V lost 0 bases, and 6 bases had no gene match. The CDR3 DNA reads as TGCAGTGCTAGAGATCGGCAGGGGGGGCAGCCCCAGCATTTT. It yields the protein CSARDRQGGQPQHF.

This clonotype was counted ten times or more. This chain connects TRBV20-1 to TRBJ1-2, with 7 bases aligning to TRBD1. The V and J ends lost 6 bases and 0 bases, in that order; junction bases with no gene match: 4. The CDR3 runs 13 residues. Germline values: CDR1 DFQATT, CDR2 SNEGSKA (reference sequence). The CDR3 loop is CSAPTGSNYGYTF. The CDR3 DNA reads TGCAGTGCCCCGACAGGGTCTAACTATGGCTACACCTTC.

This clonotype was counted ten times or more. The rearrangement links TRBV20-1 to TRBJ2-4; D unclear. Trimming shortened V by 5 bases and J by 3 bases, and 17 bases separated the two germline ends. The CDR3 is 15 residues long. Germline V CDR1 and CDR2: DFQATT, SNEGSKA (reference sequence). Here the CDR3 reads CSAASFWIFKNIQYF. The CDR3 DNA is TGCAGTGCTGCCTCCTTTTGGATTTTCAAAAACATTCAGTACTTC.

This clonotype has at least ten counts. J is TRBJ2-3 and V is TRBV6-5; D uncertain. The CDR3 has 13 residues. The V gene's germline CDR1 is MNHEY and CDR2 SVGAGI. Trimming removed 6 bases at V and 0 bases at J, with 7 bases between. The CDR3 DNA follows: TGTGCCAGCAGGCCTGGGAGCACAGATACGCAGTATTTT. Translation gives CASRPGSTDTQYF.

At least ten counts were recorded for this clonotype. The gene calls are TRBV3-1 and TRBJ2-7; 10 bases align to TRBD2. This CDR3 contains 14 residues. Germline-derived CDR1 and CDR2 are LGHDT and YNNKEL (reference sequence). The V and J ends lost 2 bases and 6 bases, in that order; junction bases with no gene match: 4. Written as DNA, the CDR3 is TGTGCCAGCAGCCAACTAGCGGGGGAGAGCGAGCAGTACTTC. Amino acids: CASSQLAGESEQYF.

This clonotype was detected ten times or more. The chain is built from TRBV5-1 and TRBJ2-5; TRBD2 agrees at 11 bases. CDR1 is SGHRS, CDR2 YFSETQ, per germline. This CDR3 spans 16 amino acids. Losses at the gene ends were 2 bases for V and 4 bases for J; bases not matched to a gene: 7. DNA of the CDR3: TGCGCCAGCAGCTTCTCGCTAGCGGGGGGCGGAGAGACCCAGTACTTC. Protein: CASSFSLAGGGETQYF.

This chain uses TRBV21-1 with TRBJ2-3; the D segment call TRBD2 is taken from the table without a DNA check. TRBV21-1 constitutes a pseudogene. This CDR3 is 16 amino acids long. For the CDR3, the DNA is TGTGCCAGCGTCCTCTCAGGCGGGATTAAGACAGATACGCAGTATTTT. Amino acid sequence: CASVLSGGIKTDTQYF.

In its sample, this clonotype was seen many times. The chain carries TRBV2 and TRBJ2-3; possible D gene TRBD1, 5 bases. Germline-derived CDR1 and CDR2 are SNHLY and FYNNEI. V was clipped by 6 bases and J by 0 bases, with 16 bases between them. The CDR3 covers 16 residues. For the CDR3, the DNA is TGTGCCAGCAGCAAAGCGTGGACACCGAGCACAGATACGCAGTATTTT. It codes for CASSKAWTPSTDTQYF.

In this sample, this clonotype turned up many times. The chain links TRBV27 to TRBJ2-3; 11 bases are shared with TRBD2. Germline loops: CDR1 MNHEY, CDR2 SMNVEV (reference sequence). Trimming at V came to 6 bases and at J to 2 bases, leaving 4 bases not matched to a gene. This CDR3 is 15 amino acids long. The CDR3 region is CASRRLAGSTDTQYF. The CDR3 DNA sequence: TGTGCCAGCAGAAGACTAGCGGGGTCCACAGATACGCAGTATTTT.

This clonotype was observed at least ten times. The chain combines TRBV5-4 with TRBJ2-7; D is uncertain. Per the germline V gene, CDR1 is SGHNT and CDR2 is YYREEE (reference sequence). V was shortened by 0 bases and J by 6 bases, with 7 bases between the two germline ends. The CDR3 sequence is 12 residues long. CDR3 amino acids: CASSLEQLEQYF. DNA for the CDR3: TGTGCCAGCAGCTTGGAGCAGCTCGAGCAGTACTTC.

The chain joins TRBV29-1 to TRBJ2-5; D unresolved. The CDR3 runs 13 residues. Trimming took off 2 bases at V and 2 bases at J, with 9 bases between the two ends. Germline loops: CDR1 SQVTM, CDR2 ANQGSEA. CDR3 nucleotide sequence: TGCAGCGTTGAAAGGTCGGGTCAAGAGACCCAGTACTTC. Translating gives CSVERSGQETQYF.

This clonotype was seen at least ten times. The chain combines TRBV6-2 or TRBV6-3 with TRBJ2-1; the match to TRBD1 covers 9 bases. The CDR3 extends over 16 amino acids. Looked up from germline, CDR1 is MNHEY and CDR2 is SVGEGT. The ends lost 7 bases at V and 5 bases at J; junction bases unmatched: 12. The CDR3 is CASTLPTGGRDNEQFF. In nucleotides, the CDR3 is TGTGCCAGCACTTTACCGACAGGGGGGCGCGACAATGAGCAGTTCTTC.

Ten or more counts support this clonotype. This chain links TRBV20-1 with TRBJ1-5, with D possibly being TRBD1 (6 bases). Trimming removed 0 bases from V and 2 bases from J, with 11 bases in between. Germline V lookup: CDR1 DFQATT, CDR2 SNEGSKA (reference sequence). This CDR3 has 15 amino acids. The CDR3 region is CSAREGGLGNQPQHF. The CDR3 nucleotides are TGCAGTGCTAGAGAGGGGGGCCTAGGCAATCAGCCCCAGCATTTT.